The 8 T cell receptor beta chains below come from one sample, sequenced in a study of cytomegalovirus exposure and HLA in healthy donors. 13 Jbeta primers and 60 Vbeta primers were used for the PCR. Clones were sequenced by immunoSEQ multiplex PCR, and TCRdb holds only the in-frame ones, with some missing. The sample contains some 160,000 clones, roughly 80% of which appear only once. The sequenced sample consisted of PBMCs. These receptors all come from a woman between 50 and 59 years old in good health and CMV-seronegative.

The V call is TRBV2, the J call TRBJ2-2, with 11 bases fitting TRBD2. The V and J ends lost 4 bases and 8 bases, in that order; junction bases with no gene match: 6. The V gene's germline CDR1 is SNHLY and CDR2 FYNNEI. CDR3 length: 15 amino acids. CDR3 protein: CASSATSGNRGELFF. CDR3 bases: TGTGCCAGCAGTGCGACTAGCGGGAATAGGGGGGAGCTGTTTTTT.

CDR3 residues: CASSESTLAGWRDTQYF. As DNA, the CDR3 is TGCGCCAGCAGTGAGTCGACTTTGGCCGGATGGAGAGATACGCAGTATTTT. V is TRBV10-1 and J is TRBJ2-3; D is uncertain. Trimming stripped 0 bases from V and 5 bases from J, with 18 bases between. Germline V gene lookup returns CDR1 WNHNN and CDR2 SYGVQD (reference sequence). The CDR3 extends over 17 amino acids.

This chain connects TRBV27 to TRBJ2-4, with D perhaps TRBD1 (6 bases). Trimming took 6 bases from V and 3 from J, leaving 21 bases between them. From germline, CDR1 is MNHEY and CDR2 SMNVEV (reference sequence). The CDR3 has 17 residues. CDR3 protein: CASSLLPVGAGKNIQYF. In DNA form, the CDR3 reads TGTGCCAGCAGCCTCCTCCCTGTGGGGGCGGGCAAAAACATTCAGTACTTC.

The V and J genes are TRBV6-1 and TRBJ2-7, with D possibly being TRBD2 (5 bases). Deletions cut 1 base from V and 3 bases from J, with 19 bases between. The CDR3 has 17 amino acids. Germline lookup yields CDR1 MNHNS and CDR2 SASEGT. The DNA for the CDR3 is TGTGCCAGCAGTGAAGGAAGGGTCGGGGAGCTTTACTACGAGCAGTACTTC. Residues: CASSEGRVGELYYEQYF.

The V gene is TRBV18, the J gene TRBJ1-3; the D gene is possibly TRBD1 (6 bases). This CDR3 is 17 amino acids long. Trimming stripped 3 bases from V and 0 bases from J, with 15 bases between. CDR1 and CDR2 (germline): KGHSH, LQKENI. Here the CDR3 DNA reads TGTGCCAGCTCACCCTCTGGGGGCCACCACTCTGGAAACACCATATATTTT. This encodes CASSPSGGHHSGNTIYF.

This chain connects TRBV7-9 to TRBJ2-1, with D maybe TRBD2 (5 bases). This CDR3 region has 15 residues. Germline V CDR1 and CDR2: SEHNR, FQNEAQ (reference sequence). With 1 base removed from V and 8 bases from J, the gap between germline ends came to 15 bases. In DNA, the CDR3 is TGTGCCAGCAGCTTAGATGGTACTAGAGTCTATGAGCAGTTCTTC. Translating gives CASSLDGTRVYEQFF.

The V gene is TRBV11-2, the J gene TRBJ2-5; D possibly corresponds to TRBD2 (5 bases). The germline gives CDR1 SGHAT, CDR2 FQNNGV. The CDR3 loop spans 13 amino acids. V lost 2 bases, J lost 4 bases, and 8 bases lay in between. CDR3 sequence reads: CASSLSGVETQYF. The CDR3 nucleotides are TGTGCCAGCAGCTTATCCGGGGTAGAGACCCAGTACTTC. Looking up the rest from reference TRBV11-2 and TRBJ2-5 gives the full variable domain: EAGVAQSPRYKIIEKRQSVAFWCNPISGHATLYWYQQILGQGPKLLIQFQNNGVVDDSQLPKDRFSAERLKGVDSTLKIQPAKLEDSAVYLCASSLSGVETQYFGPGTRLLVL.

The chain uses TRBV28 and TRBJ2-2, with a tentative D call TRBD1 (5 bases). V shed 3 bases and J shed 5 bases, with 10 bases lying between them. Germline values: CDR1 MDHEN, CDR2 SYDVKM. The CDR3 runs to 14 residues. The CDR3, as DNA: TGTGCCAGCAGTTTCCAGGGCGAGACCGGGGAGCTGTTTTTT. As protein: CASSFQGETGELFF.